Shown below are 22 T cell receptor beta chains from a single sample sequenced in a study of T-cell reconstitution after alpha-beta-depleted transplantation in children. Study-level points and caveats: Counts and diversity of T cells one year after transplant came mostly from newly produced T cells.

TCRbeta library construction was performed incorporating unique molecular identifiers. TCRdb called the PCR reads again in MiXCR, with one record for every CDR3 protein. The table lists around 300,000 distinct CDR3 sequences, roughly 7.8% of them singletons. Antigen specificity for these receptors is unknown. The material was peripheral blood, obtained 360 days after TCRalphabeta/CD19-depleted stem cell transplant. All receptors come from a female patient younger than 10 who had a stem cell transplant for Fanconi anemia, so the T cells may come from the graft donor.

This clonotype appeared many times. This chain links TRBV7-2 with TRBJ2-2; a possible D gene is TRBD1 (6 bases). The CDR3 consists of 14 residues. Germline CDR1 SGHTA, CDR2 FQGNSA. The ends were cut back, 5 bases at V and 5 bases at J, with 12 bases in the middle. Here the CDR3 reads CASSLFRGTGELFF. The CDR3, as DNA: TGTGCCAGCAGCCTTTTCAGGGGAACCGGGGAGCTGTTTTTT.

The table lists this clonotype with many counts. The rearrangement uses TRBV28 and TRBJ2-3, with 11 positions matching TRBD1. V shed 5 bases and J 1 base; nucleotides not matched to a gene: 5. The CDR3 has 16 residues. Germline-derived CDR1 and CDR2 are MDHEN and SYDVKM. DNA of the CDR3: TGTGCCAGCAGTCACTGGGACAGGGGGGGCACAGATACGCAGTATTTT. Protein product: CASSHWDRGGTDTQYF.

This clonotype was recorded many times. The V gene is TRBV3-1, the J gene TRBJ2-1; D tentatively reads TRBD1 or TRBD2 (5 bases each). The germline V gene encodes CDR1 LGHDT and CDR2 YNNKEL (reference sequence). The V end lost 4 bases, the J end lost 2 bases, and 15 bases lay between the germline ends. The CDR3 has 16 amino acids. Here the CDR3 reads CASSRNQGPTYNEQFF. The CDR3 nucleotides are TGTGCCAGCAGCCGGAACCAGGGACCGACCTACAATGAGCAGTTCTTC.

The rearrangement joins TRBV3-1 to TRBJ1-3; weak D call: TRBD1 (6 bases). The CDR3 has 15 residues. CDR1 and CDR2 (germline): LGHDT, YNNKEL (reference sequence). V was shortened by 4 bases and J by 0 bases, with 10 bases between the two germline ends. CDR3 DNA sequence: TGTGCCAGCAGCCTCGGACAGTCCTCTGGAAACACCATATATTTT. Residues: CASSLGQSSGNTIYF.

At least ten counts were recorded for this clonotype. The gene calls are TRBV29-1 and TRBJ2-3; no clear D. Germline assignment: CDR1 SQVTM and CDR2 ANQGSEA. CDR3 length: 13 amino acids. With 5 bases removed from V and 3 bases from J, the gap between germline ends came to 12 bases. The CDR3 region is CSVLSRQTDTQYF. CDR3 DNA sequence: TGCAGCGTTCTAAGCCGCCAGACAGATACGCAGTATTTT.

The chain uses TRBV2 and TRBJ1-1; D gene uncertain. CDR3 length: 13 amino acids. Germline V CDR1 and CDR2: SNHLY, FYNNEI. Trimming left V 0 bases short and J 4 bases short, with 6 bases between. DNA of the CDR3: TGTGCCAGCAGTGAAGCGCTTAGCACTGAAGCTTTCTTT. It codes for CASSEALSTEAFF.

This clonotype was counted a few times. The chain links TRBV10-1 to TRBJ2-1, with 10 positions matching TRBD2. The germline CDR1 and CDR2 sequences are WNHNN and SYGVQD (reference sequence). This CDR3 contains 12 residues. The ends lost 3 bases at V and 14 bases at J; junction bases unmatched: 4. This CDR3 reads CASSDSGRVKFF. CDR3 coding DNA: TGCGCCAGCAGTGACAGCGGGAGGGTGAAGTTCTTC.

This clonotype was observed many times. The chain links TRBV7-6 to TRBJ2-5; the D gene is possibly TRBD2 (5 bases). The germline V and J ends were trimmed by 6 bases and 7 bases, with 18 bases remaining between them. This CDR3 is built from 14 residues. The germline V gene encodes CDR1 SGHVS and CDR2 FNYEAQ. CDR3 loop: CASRLRETDMTQYF. The CDR3 bases are TGTGCCAGCAGATTGAGGGAGACCGATATGACCCAGTACTTC.

This clonotype was recorded a few times. The chain joins TRBV10-3 to TRBJ1-1; 7 positions agree with TRBD1. CDR1 and CDR2 (germline): ENHRY, SYGVKD. CDR3 length equals 16 residues. V gave up 4 bases and J gave up 5 bases; unmatched junction bases: 13. The CDR3 DNA reads TGTGCCATCAGTGGTGGTGTAGAGGGGGCGAGGACTGAAGCTTTCTTT. Translating gives CAISGGVEGARTEAFF.

This clonotype was observed a handful of times. This chain links TRBV12-3 or TRBV12-4 with TRBJ1-1, with 11 bases that match TRBD1. The V gene end was trimmed by 6 bases and the J gene end by 4 bases; junction bases not matched to a gene: 7. There are 15 residues in the CDR3. The CDR3 sequence is CASRPDRGHSTEAFF. The CDR3 DNA is TGTGCCAGCAGGCCGGACAGGGGGCATAGCACTGAAGCTTTCTTT.

V is TRBV11-2 and J is TRBJ2-1; 13 bases line up with TRBD2. The CDR3 is 18 residues long. With V trimmed by 5 bases and J by 0 bases, 7 bases remained unmatched. From germline, CDR1 is SGHAT and CDR2 FQNNGV. The CDR3 reads CASSQPTSGGHSYNEQFF. CDR3 bases: TGTGCCAGCAGCCAACCGACTAGCGGGGGGCACTCCTACAATGAGCAGTTCTTC. The whole variable domain, filled in from reference TRBV11-2 and TRBJ2-1, reads EAGVAQSPRYKIIEKRQSVAFWCNPISGHATLYWYQQILGQGPKLLIQFQNNGVVDDSQLPKDRFSAERLKGVDSTLKIQPAKLEDSAVYLCASSQPTSGGHSYNEQFFGPGTRLTVL.

This clonotype was counted many times. The rearrangement links TRBV4-3 to TRBJ1-1; tentative D call: TRBD1 (5 bases). The CDR3 extends over 13 amino acids. Looked up from germline, CDR1 is LGHNA and CDR2 is YSLEER. V was clipped by 5 bases and J by 2 bases, with 9 bases between them. CDR3 sequence: CASSKDTNTEAFF. CDR3 coding DNA: TGCGCCAGCAGCAAGGACACTAACACTGAAGCTTTCTTT.

This clonotype was detected ten times or more. This chain connects TRBV24-1 to TRBJ1-6; 7 bases agree with TRBD1. The junction had 13 bases not matched to a gene; V was cut back by 9 bases and J by 3 bases. The CDR3 length is 17 residues. Per the germline V gene, CDR1 is KGHDR and CDR2 is SFDVKD. CDR3 amino acids: CATFSSNRDSYNSPLHF. CDR3 nucleotides: TGTGCCACCTTTTCTTCGAACCGGGACAGCTATAATTCACCCCTCCACTTT.

This clonotype was detected many times. The rearrangement links TRBV27 to TRBJ2-1; D is possibly TRBD2 (6 bases). Germline V lookup: CDR1 MNHEY, CDR2 SMNVEV (reference sequence). CDR3 size: 16 residues. Trimming pared 3 bases from V and 1 base from J, leaving 13 bases between. The CDR3 region has the DNA TGTGCCAGCAGTTTTTCGGGGGAATTGTCCTACAATGAGCAGTTCTTC. As protein: CASSFSGELSYNEQFF.

This clonotype has ten or more counts. The genes are TRBV28 and TRBJ2-7, with D tentatively TRBD2 (5 bases). The V end was cut by 5 bases, the J end by 3 bases, with 11 bases between. There are 13 residues in the CDR3. CDR1 and CDR2 (germline): MDHEN, SYDVKM. As DNA, the CDR3 is TGTGCCAGCAGTCCCGGGGTTCACTACGAGCAGTACTTC. It yields the protein CASSPGVHYEQYF.

Details on this clonotype: Possible read error: a much larger clone is one base away. The CDR3 is CASSFYAHRDRARSPLHF. The CDR3 DNA reads as TGTGCCAGCAGTTTTTACGCCCACAGGGACAGGGCGAGGTCACCCCTCCACTTT. The rearrangement uses TRBV28 and TRBJ1-6; 9 bases are a match to TRBD1. Germline lookup yields CDR1 MDHEN and CDR2 SYDVKM. This CDR3 is 18 amino acids long. Trimming at V came to 3 bases and at J to 10 bases, leaving 16 bases not matched to a gene.

This clonotype has at least ten counts. The rearrangement joins TRBV4-1 to TRBJ2-1; D gene unclear. The CDR3 contains 15 residues. V gave up 0 bases and J gave up 2 bases, with 8 bases separating them. Germline loops: CDR1 MGHRA, CDR2 YSYEKL. This CDR3 reads CASSQDTLPYNEQFF. CDR3 DNA: TGCGCCAGCAGCCAAGATACCCTACCCTACAATGAGCAGTTCTTC.

This clonotype came up a few times. In this CDR3 the conserved last residue, phenylalanine or tryptophan, is missing, so a read error is likely. V gene TRBV6-1 combines with J gene TRBJ2-2; TRBD2 might be the D (5 bases). The V end lost 6 bases, the J end lost 7 bases, and 12 bases lay between the germline ends. Germline V gene data show CDR1 as MNHNS and CDR2 as SASEGT. The length of the CDR3 is 13 residues. This CDR3 reads CASSRRRSGELFL. CDR3 coding DNA: TGTGCCAGCAGCCGCAGGAGGAGCGGGGAGCTGTTTCTT.

This clonotype has a count of ten or more. The V gene is TRBV12-3 or TRBV12-4, the J gene TRBJ1-1; a possible D gene is TRBD1 (6 bases). V lost 6 bases and J lost 1, with 15 bases in between. CDR3 length: 15 residues. The CDR3 DNA is TGTGCCAGCAGGGTCCCGGGACACTCGAACACTGAAGCTTTCTTT. The encoded protein is CASRVPGHSNTEAFF.

This clonotype was seen many times. The J gene is TRBJ2-3, the V gene TRBV7-2; D unresolved. CDR3 size: 14 residues. V dropped 1 base and J dropped 3 bases, with 8 bases sitting between them. Germline V lookup: CDR1 SGHTA, CDR2 FQGNSA. This CDR3 is CASSLGVRTDTQYF. CDR3 DNA: TGTGCCAGCAGCTTAGGGGTGAGGACAGATACGCAGTATTTT. Drawing the rest from reference TRBV7-2 and TRBJ2-3, the complete variable domain is GAGVSQSPSNKVTEKGKDVELRCDPISGHTALYWYRQSLGQGLEFLIYFQGNSAPDKSGLPSDRFSAERTGGSVSTLTIQRTQQEDSAVYLCASSLGVRTDTQYFGPGTRLTVL.

This clonotype was picked up many times. J is TRBJ2-3 and V is TRBV5-1; 9 nucleotides line up with TRBD2. J gave up 5 bases and V 2 bases, and 12 bases lay outside the gene matches. The germline V gene encodes CDR1 SGHRS and CDR2 YFSETQ. This CDR3 is built from 17 residues. This CDR3 is CASSLLLAGTWEDTQYF. The CDR3 bases are TGCGCCAGCAGCTTATTGCTAGCGGGAACTTGGGAAGATACGCAGTATTTT.

V usage is TRBV27 and J usage is TRBJ1-6; no clear D gene. Germline assignment: CDR1 MNHEY and CDR2 SMNVEV (reference sequence). Trimming removed 6 bases at V and 9 bases at J, with 15 bases between. The CDR3 length is 14 residues. CDR3 DNA sequence: TGTGCCAGCAGCCAACTCGAAGGAATTTCACCCCTCCACTTT. It encodes CASSQLEGISPLHF.